The 25 T cell receptor beta chains presented below share a single source sample, sequenced in a study of T-cell reconstitution after alpha-beta-depleted transplantation in children. Preparation of the TCRbeta library involved a method that used unique molecular identifiers. TCRdb re-derived calls from the PCR reads in MiXCR, one entry per CDR3 protein. The data show over 300,000 distinct CDR3 sequences, about 9.4% seen once. Sequenced here: PBMCs from the stem cell graft donor, sampled from the stem cell graft. These receptors were collected from a human donor who donated a stem cell graft to a child with acute lymphoblastic leukemia.

This clonotype has just a few counts. The chain employs TRBV20-1 and TRBJ2-1; TRBD2 agrees at 7 bases. Trimming removed 6 bases from V and 3 bases from J; junction bases left unmatched: 8. The length of the CDR3 is 14 residues. Germline CDR1 DFQATT, CDR2 SNEGSKA (reference sequence). The CDR3 DNA reads TGCAGTGCCAGGGTGGAGCGGGACTACAATGAGCAGTTCTTC. Protein: CSARVERDYNEQFF.

This clonotype has at least ten counts. The V call is TRBV6-1, the J call TRBJ2-5; 10 positions agree with TRBD1. After removal of 6 bases from V and 7 bases from J, the junction contained 8 bases not matched to a gene. The CDR3 is 14 amino acids. Germline V gene sequence: CDR1 MNHNS, CDR2 SASEGT. The CDR3 sequence is CASRPGTGDGTQYF. The CDR3, as DNA: TGTGCCAGCAGACCAGGGACAGGGGATGGGACCCAGTACTTC.

The rearrangement uses TRBV19 and TRBJ2-7; D is unresolved. CDR1 is LNHDA and CDR2 is SQIVND in the germline V gene (reference sequence). Trimming left V 3 bases short and J 0 bases short, with 9 bases between. This CDR3 is built from 14 residues. The CDR3 loop reads CASSINGLSYEQYF. The CDR3, as DNA: TGTGCCAGTAGTATCAACGGTCTCTCCTACGAGCAGTACTTC.

The chain employs TRBV28 and TRBJ2-7, with D perhaps matching TRBD2 (6 bases). The CDR3 extends over 12 amino acids. Germline loops: CDR1 MDHEN, CDR2 SYDVKM. Trimming shortened V by 3 bases and J by 9 bases, and 12 bases separated the two germline ends. This CDR3 is CASSLGGVVQYF. DNA for the CDR3: TGTGCCAGCAGTTTGGGGGGAGTGGTGCAGTACTTC.

The genes are TRBV7-9 and TRBJ2-3, with 8 bases identical to TRBD1. Germline V CDR1 and CDR2: SEHNR, FQNEAQ (reference sequence). The V and J ends lost 6 bases and 2 bases, in that order; junction bases with no gene match: 7. CDR3 length: 15 amino acids. CDR3 residues: CASRSRDRYTDTQYF. The CDR3 nucleotides read TGTGCCAGCAGGAGCCGGGACAGGTACACAGATACGCAGTATTTT.

In its sample, this clonotype was seen a few times. V and J are TRBV5-1 and TRBJ1-6, with 12 bases aligning to TRBD1. Looked up from germline, CDR1 is SGHRS and CDR2 is YFSETQ. V lost 4 bases and J lost 8; bases outside the gene matches: 19. The CDR3 is 20 amino acids. As DNA, the CDR3 is TGCGCCAGCAGCCCAGGCTGGGGGACAGGGGGCCACGATCGAGATTCACCCCTCCACTTT. Amino acid sequence: CASSPGWGTGGHDRDSPLHF.

This clonotype was picked up a small number of times. The chain uses TRBV27 and TRBJ2-3; TRBD2 aligns across 10 bases. The CDR3 length is 15 residues. The ends lost 6 bases at V and 6 bases at J; junction bases unmatched: 9. Germline V gene sequence: CDR1 MNHEY, CDR2 SMNVEV (reference sequence). The CDR3 here is CASRASGSRGDTQYF. The CDR3 DNA is TGTGCCAGCAGGGCTAGCGGGAGTAGGGGGGATACGCAGTATTTT.

This clonotype has a handful of counts. The chain couples TRBV28 to TRBJ2-2; D gene ambiguous. CDR3 size: 14 residues. V lost 1 base and J lost 3, with 6 bases in between. Germline-derived CDR1 and CDR2 are MDHEN and SYDVKM. As DNA, the CDR3 is TGTGCCAGCAGTTTATTCGCGGACACCGGGGAGCTGTTTTTT. Translation: CASSLFADTGELFF.

In its sample, this clonotype was seen a few times. The gene calls are TRBV7-9 and TRBJ2-1; no definite D call. Germline CDR1 is SEHNR and CDR2 is FQNEAQ (reference sequence). The length of the CDR3 is 13 residues. Trimming took 6 bases from V and 8 from J, leaving 14 bases between them. In DNA, the CDR3 is TGTGCCAGCAGTTTACCCCTTGGGGATGAGCAGTTCTTC. Its protein is CASSLPLGDEQFF.

This clonotype has a handful of counts. This sequence joins TRBV11-2 and TRBJ2-1; TRBD2 matches 12 bases. The CDR3 extends over 17 amino acids. Germline V gives CDR1 SGHAT, CDR2 FQNNGV. J gave up 5 bases and V 0 bases, and 5 bases lay outside the gene matches. The CDR3 DNA is TGTGCCAGCAGCTTAGAGGGTCTAGCGGGGGGGGACAATGAGCAGTTCTTC. Its translation is CASSLEGLAGGDNEQFF.

This clonotype has more than one count but fewer than ten. The CDR3 sequence is CASSDRDRGENSPLHF. The CDR3 DNA sequence: TGCGCCAGCAGCGACCGGGACAGGGGCGAGAATTCACCCCTCCACTTT. The rearrangement uses TRBV5-1 and TRBJ1-6; TRBD1 matches at 10 bases. The CDR3 loop spans 16 amino acids. Per the germline V gene, CDR1 is SGHRS and CDR2 is YFSETQ. The V gene end was trimmed by 4 bases and the J gene end by 7 bases; junction bases not matched to a gene: 8. The variable domain in full, with the rest retrieved from reference TRBV5-1 and TRBJ1-6, is KAGVTQTPRYLIKTRGQQVTLSCSPISGHRSVSWYQQTPGQGLQFLFEYFSETQRNKGNFPGRFSGRQFSNSRSEMNVSTLELGDSALYLCASSDRDRGENSPLHFGNGTRLTVT.

This clonotype turned up a few times. This chain uses TRBV28 with TRBJ2-3; 11 nucleotides align to TRBD1. Per the germline V gene, CDR1 is MDHEN and CDR2 is SYDVKM. The CDR3 loop spans 15 amino acids. The V gene end was trimmed by 7 bases and the J gene end by 3 bases; junction bases not matched to a gene: 6. The CDR3, as DNA: TGTGCCAGCACCGCGGGACAGGGGGTTACAGATACGCAGTATTTT. Translated, it gives CASTAGQGVTDTQYF.

This clonotype was seen many times. The chain recombines TRBV4-3 with TRBJ1-3, with D unresolved. The CDR3 has 15 amino acids. Trimming left V 1 base short and J 4 bases short, with 11 bases between. Germline V gene sequence: CDR1 LGHNA, CDR2 YSLEER. The CDR3 DNA is TGCGCCAGCAGCCAAGTTCGTGGAACCGGAAACACCATATATTTT. It is translated as CASSQVRGTGNTIYF.

This clonotype was seen repeatedly, ten times or more. This chain joins TRBV30 and TRBJ2-1, with no clear D. The CDR3 totals 11 residues. V was cut by 5 bases and J by 3 bases, with 5 bases left in between. The germline gives CDR1 GTSNPN, CDR2 SVGIG (reference sequence). CDR3 in DNA: TGTGCCTGGCGCAGCTACAATGAGCAGTTCTTC. Protein: CAWRSYNEQFF.

This clonotype was detected a few times. This chain links TRBV29-1 with TRBJ2-7; D possibly matches TRBD1 or TRBD2 (5 bases each). The CDR3 is made up of 11 amino acids. CDR1 is SQVTM and CDR2 is ANQGSEA in the germline V gene. Trimming stripped 6 bases from V and 3 bases from J, with 9 bases between. The CDR3 DNA reads TGCAGCGTGAGGGACGGCTACGAGCAGTACTTC. It is translated as CSVRDGYEQYF.

There are a few counts of this clonotype. The rearrangement joins TRBV7-3 to TRBJ2-7; perhaps TRBD2 as D (5 bases). CDR3 length equals 15 residues. Germline V CDR1 and CDR2: SGHTA, FQGTGA. V lost 5 bases, J lost 7 bases, and 21 bases lay in between. The CDR3 loop is CASSPRPAFWEEQYF. DNA for the CDR3: TGTGCCAGCAGCCCACGCCCAGCTTTTTGGGAGGAGCAGTACTTC.

The CDR3 coding sequence is TGTGCCAGCAAGCCGGACAGGGCCAAGAATGAAAAACTGTTTTTT. Its translation: CASKPDRAKNEKLFF. The V call is TRBV6-1, the J call TRBJ1-4, with 8 bases identical to TRBD1. Trimming took 7 bases from V and 5 from J; bases not matched to a gene: 9. Germline loops: CDR1 MNHNS, CDR2 SASEGT. The CDR3 loop spans 15 amino acids.

The rearrangement links TRBV6-1 to TRBJ1-5; 10 bases agree with TRBD1. The CDR3 loop spans 16 amino acids. The germline CDR1 and CDR2 sequences are MNHNS and SASEGT. Unmatched junction bases numbered 6, after V lost 2 bases and J lost 5 bases. The chain's CDR3 is CASSEYWTGGDQPQHF. The CDR3 DNA sequence: TGTGCCAGCAGTGAATATTGGACAGGGGGGGATCAGCCCCAGCATTTT.

The rearrangement links TRBV10-3 to TRBJ2-1; maybe TRBD1 (6 bases). V was cut by 6 bases and J by 6 bases, with 15 bases left in between. Germline lookup yields CDR1 ENHRY and CDR2 SYGVKD. This CDR3 is built from 14 residues. CDR3 region: CAISQGKVGNEQFF. In nucleotides, the CDR3 is TGTGCCATCAGCCAGGGGAAAGTGGGCAATGAGCAGTTCTTC.

This clonotype appeared a few times. The rearrangement links TRBV5-1 to TRBJ2-1, with a possible D match to TRBD2 (6 bases). V was shortened by 6 bases and J by 7 bases, with 17 bases between the two germline ends. Germline V gene sequence: CDR1 SGHRS, CDR2 YFSETQ. This CDR3 is built from 14 residues. This chain's CDR3 is CASMEGLSGNEQFF. The CDR3 nucleotides read TGCGCCAGCATGGAGGGTTTGTCAGGGAATGAGCAGTTCTTC.

The J gene is TRBJ1-5, the V gene TRBV10-3, with TRBD1 matching over 7 bases. With V trimmed by 2 bases and J by 1 base, 2 bases remained unmatched. The CDR3 sequence is 15 residues long. Germline V gene data show CDR1 as ENHRY and CDR2 as SYGVKD. The CDR3 sequence: CAISEEGASNQPQHF. The CDR3 region has the DNA TGTGCCATCAGTGAGGAGGGGGCAAGCAATCAGCCCCAGCATTTT.

The gene calls are TRBV5-1 and TRBJ1-1; D gene unclear. The CDR3 covers 14 residues. Looked up from germline, CDR1 is SGHRS and CDR2 is YFSETQ. V lost 1 base to trimming and J lost 8 bases, with 15 bases between them. The CDR3 coding sequence is TGCGCCAGCAGCTTGATGAGCCTCTCTCACGAAGCTTTCTTT. It yields the protein CASSLMSLSHEAFF.

Only a few counts were recorded for this clonotype. V usage is TRBV20-1 and J usage is TRBJ2-3, with 8 bases matching TRBD2. Germline-derived CDR1 and CDR2 are DFQATT and SNEGSKA (reference sequence). The trim removed 3 bases at V and 0 bases at J, leaving 20 bases unmatched. The CDR3 length is 20 residues. The CDR3 nucleotides read TGCAGTGCTAGCCACCGCCGGCGGGAGGAAGAGGTGGGCAGCACAGATACGCAGTATTTT. It yields the protein CSASHRRREEEVGSTDTQYF.

This chain uses TRBV29-1 with TRBJ2-2, with 7 nucleotides matching TRBD1. The germline CDR1 and CDR2 sequences are SQVTM and ANQGSEA. This CDR3 has 12 amino acids. The V segment lost 6 bases and the J segment 3 bases; nucleotides outside the gene matches: 1. The CDR3 nucleotides read TGCAGCGTCGGGACAGACACCGGGGAGCTGTTTTTT. Encoded protein: CSVGTDTGELFF.

This clonotype was detected a few times. J is TRBJ1-2 and V is TRBV3-1, with D maybe TRBD1 (5 bases). Germline assignment: CDR1 LGHDT and CDR2 YNNKEL (reference sequence). This CDR3 comprises 14 residues. Trimming cost V 3 bases and J 8 bases, with 16 bases left between them. This CDR3 is CASSQGTRKGGYTF. The CDR3 region has the DNA TGTGCCAGCAGCCAGGGGACCCGAAAAGGGGGCTACACCTTC. The variable domain in full, with the rest retrieved from reference TRBV3-1 and TRBJ1-2, is DTAVSQTPKYLVTQMGNDKSIKCEQNLGHDTMYWYKQDSKKFLKIMFSYNNKELIINETVPNRFSPKSPDKAHLNLHINSLELGDSAVYFCASSQGTRKGGYTFGSGTRLTVV.